The 32 T cell receptor beta chains below come from one sample, sequenced in a study of shared clonotypes between healthy human individuals. CD45RO negativity and positive selection for CCR7 defined naive CD8 cells, a population that excluded terminally differentiated effector memory CD45RA+ cells. TCRdb keeps only in-frame clones here, not all; method: immunoSEQ multiplex PCR. The top ten hold 0.9% to 1.4% of the sample, which has some 2.1 million clones, over 85% seen once. Sequenced input: naive CD8+ T cells sorted from blood. The receptors shown here come from a man younger than 35 in good health.

This chain links TRBV6-1 with TRBJ2-1, with TRBD2 as a possible D gene (7 bases). This CDR3 contains 17 residues. CDR1 is MNHNS, CDR2 SASEGT, per germline. Trimming pared 4 bases from V and 4 bases from J, leaving 20 bases between. CDR3 protein: CASSGGRGALQYNEQFF. The CDR3 nucleotides are TGTGCCAGCAGTGGAGGTCGGGGGGCTCTGCAATACAATGAGCAGTTCTTC.

The chain uses TRBV10-3 and TRBJ2-3; 10 bases line up with TRBD2. The CDR3 consists of 20 residues. V shed 2 bases, J shed 6 bases, and the junction held 20 bases outside the gene matches. Germline V CDR1 and CDR2: ENHRY, SYGVKD. CDR3 sequence: CAISEESTEWSGRDQDTQYF. CDR3 in DNA: TGTGCCATCAGTGAGGAAAGTACCGAGTGGAGCGGGAGGGATCAGGATACGCAGTATTTT.

J is TRBJ2-7 and V is TRBV5-5; D not resolved. The V end lost 5 bases, the J end lost 0 bases, and 6 bases lay between the germline ends. The germline gives CDR1 SGHKS, CDR2 YYEKEE (reference sequence). The CDR3 totals 12 residues. The CDR3 region is CASSSLSYEQYF. The CDR3 DNA sequence: TGTGCCAGCAGTTCCCTCTCCTACGAGCAGTACTTC.

DNA of the CDR3: TGTGCCAGCAGCCCTCACTGGGGGGCAGAGAATAATTCACCCCTCCACTTT. It specifies CASSPHWGAENNSPLHF. This chain uses TRBV7-9 with TRBJ1-6; maybe TRBD1 (6 bases). Trimming took 5 bases from V and 5 from J, leaving 19 bases between them. This CDR3 region has 17 residues. The germline CDR1 and CDR2 sequences are SEHNR and FQNEAQ (reference sequence).

The gene calls are TRBV5-8 and TRBJ1-4; no firm D call. Germline V gene data show CDR1 as SGHTS and CDR2 as YDEGEE. Trimming stripped 3 bases from V and 10 bases from J, with 19 bases between. The CDR3 is 15 residues long. CDR3 DNA sequence: TGTGCCAGCAGCTCCCACCGGGAGTTGTCAGGAAAACTGTTTTTT. Translated, it gives CASSSHRELSGKLFF.

This chain links TRBV11-2 with TRBJ2-7; D perhaps matches TRBD2 (5 bases). Germline loops: CDR1 SGHAT, CDR2 FQNNGV. V lost 8 bases and J lost 2, with 13 bases in between. The CDR3 loop spans 13 amino acids. In nucleotides, the CDR3 is TGTGCCAGCGCATTGACGGGGACCTACGAGCAGTACTTC. Its translation: CASALTGTYEQYF.

This chain joins TRBV7-2 and TRBJ2-1; 11 positions agree with TRBD2. After removal of 4 bases from V and 6 bases from J, the junction contained 11 bases not matched to a gene. Per the germline V gene, CDR1 is SGHTA and CDR2 is FQGNSA. The CDR3 has 17 residues. The CDR3 DNA is TGTGCCAGCAGCTCCCCGGCACTAGCGGGAGTCGGCAATGAGCAGTTCTTC. Residues: CASSSPALAGVGNEQFF. The variable domain in full, with the rest retrieved from reference TRBV7-2 and TRBJ2-1, is GAGVSQSPSNKVTEKGKDVELRCDPISGHTALYWYRQSLGQGLEFLIYFQGNSAPDKSGLPSDRFSAERTGGSVSTLTIQRTQQEDSAVYLCASSSPALAGVGNEQFFGPGTRLTVL.

The genes are TRBV4-1 and TRBJ2-3; D not resolved. V lost 2 bases, J lost 4 bases, and 16 bases lay in between. The length of the CDR3 is 16 residues. Germline-derived CDR1 and CDR2 are MGHRA and YSYEKL. The CDR3, as DNA: TGCGCCAGCAGCCAAACGACGGTGATTACGGCAGATACGCAGTATTTT. Translated, it gives CASSQTTVITADTQYF.

The J gene is TRBJ2-1, the V gene TRBV5-1; possibly TRBD2 for D (6 bases). Trimming cost V 3 bases and J 1 base, with 11 bases left between them. Germline lookup yields CDR1 SGHRS and CDR2 YFSETQ. The length of the CDR3 is 15 residues. CDR3 sequence (DNA): TGCGCCAGCAGCTCGCTAGCGAGGTCCTACAATGAGCAGTTCTTC. This translates into CASSSLARSYNEQFF.

A remark on this clone: Other DNA sequences in this sample translate to the same CDR3. The CDR3 DNA sequence: TGTGCCAGCAGTTTATCGACAGGGGCTAATTCACCCCTCCACTTT. Translation gives CASSLSTGANSPLHF. The J gene is TRBJ1-6, the V gene TRBV28; TRBD1 matches 8 bases. The CDR3 covers 15 residues. Germline V gene data show CDR1 as MDHEN and CDR2 as SYDVKM. Trimming took 1 base from V and 6 from J; bases not matched to a gene: 2.

This clone came up once. The V and J genes are TRBV11-2 and TRBJ2-5; D unclear. The CDR3 is made up of 13 amino acids. V shed 0 bases and J shed 2 bases, with 4 bases lying between them. Germline values: CDR1 SGHAT, CDR2 FQNNGV. The CDR3 DNA is TGTGCCAGCAGCTTAGATTTGCAAGAGACCCAGTACTTC. Amino acids: CASSLDLQETQYF.

This clone has a single count. Other nucleotide sequences in the sample specify the same CDR3. This chain uses TRBV6-5 with TRBJ1-1; D might be TRBD1 (5 bases). The CDR3 is 12 residues long. CDR1 and CDR2 (germline): MNHEY, SVGAGI. The ends were cut back, 6 bases at V and 4 bases at J, with 9 bases in the middle. CDR3 loop: CASSQGGTEAFF. For the CDR3, the DNA is TGTGCCAGCAGCCAGGGAGGCACTGAAGCTTTCTTT.

The V gene is TRBV27, the J gene TRBJ1-1; D is uncertain. The germline V gene encodes CDR1 MNHEY and CDR2 SMNVEV (reference sequence). Trimming took 3 bases from V and 1 from J, leaving 12 bases between them. This CDR3 is built from 15 residues. CDR3 sequence (DNA): TGTGCCAGCAGTTTTCTCGAGAGGGCGAACACTGAAGCTTTCTTT. It translates to CASSFLERANTEAFF.

Concerning this clone itself: The sample has other DNA sequences that encode this CDR3 too. J is TRBJ1-1 and V is TRBV28; D gene unclear. This CDR3 spans 13 amino acids. Trimming pared 3 bases from V and 1 base from J, leaving 6 bases between. The V gene's germline CDR1 is MDHEN and CDR2 SYDVKM. This CDR3 is CASSLSQNTEAFF. The CDR3 bases are TGTGCCAGCAGTTTGTCGCAGAACACTGAAGCTTTCTTT.

J is TRBJ2-1 and V is TRBV29-1; D gene unclear. There are 14 residues in the CDR3. Germline CDR1 reads SQVTM; CDR2 reads ANQGSEA. V was pared by 4 bases and J by 2 bases, with 12 bases between. CDR3 nucleotide sequence: TGCAGCGTTGGGGCGTGGGATACCTACAATGAGCAGTTCTTC. Residues: CSVGAWDTYNEQFF.

This clone was seen a handful of times. Here the CDR3 omits its conserved ending phenylalanine or tryptophan, so a read error is the likely source. Because the CDR3's place on the DNA is in doubt, the DNA is left out and the CDR3 is given as listed by TCRdb. This rearrangement joins TRBV2 to TRBJ1-6; no DNA check was done on the table's D call, TRBD1. The CDR3 spans 12 amino acids, including both terminal residues. Germline V gene data show CDR1 as SNHLY and CDR2 as FYNNEI. CDR3 amino acids: CASSLIGTAPLL.

This clone appeared once. The chain has TRBV28 and TRBJ2-3; D may be TRBD1 or TRBD2 (5 bases each). CDR1 is MDHEN and CDR2 is SYDVKM in the germline V gene. The CDR3 is 14 amino acids. Trimming cost V 8 bases and J 3 bases, with 15 bases left between them. The CDR3 DNA sequence: TGTGCCAGCGAGGGGCCCCAGGGTACAGATACGCAGTATTTT. Translating gives CASEGPQGTDTQYF.

V usage is TRBV7-9 and J usage is TRBJ2-4, with no clear D. The length of the CDR3 is 14 residues. Trimming took 1 base from V and 8 from J, leaving 12 bases between them. CDR1 SEHNR and CDR2 FQNEAQ come from the germline V gene (reference sequence). CDR3 DNA: TGTGCCAGCAGCTTAGGGAGTCTTGGAGACATTCAGTACTTC. Its translation: CASSLGSLGDIQYF.

The rearrangement joins TRBV2 to TRBJ2-3, with 7 bases identical to TRBD2. The CDR3 is 15 amino acids. Germline lookup yields CDR1 SNHLY and CDR2 FYNNEI. With V trimmed by 3 bases and J by 2 bases, 5 bases remained unmatched. The CDR3 is CASSDGTTDTDTQYF. The DNA of the CDR3 is TGTGCCAGCAGTGACGGGACTACGGACACAGATACGCAGTATTTT.

This chain links TRBV5-1 with TRBJ2-5; possible D gene TRBD2, 5 bases. The CDR3 runs to 13 residues. The V end lost 5 bases, the J end lost 0 bases, and 8 bases lay between the germline ends. Germline CDR1 and CDR2: SGHRS and YFSETQ. In DNA, the CDR3 is TGCGCCAGCAGGCCCGGGGACCAAGAGACCCAGTACTTC. This codes for CASRPGDQETQYF.

V gene TRBV2 combines with J gene TRBJ2-3, with TRBD2 identical over 9 bases. Trimming removed 4 bases from V and 5 bases from J; junction bases left unmatched: 10. The germline V gene encodes CDR1 SNHLY and CDR2 FYNNEI. The CDR3 consists of 16 residues. The CDR3 nucleotides are TGTGCCAGCAGTGTCCGAGCGGGAGGATTGGAAGATACGCAGTATTTT. Protein product: CASSVRAGGLEDTQYF.

The CDR3: CSVEGLAGAGELFF. In DNA, the CDR3 is TGCAGCGTTGAAGGACTAGCGGGGGCCGGGGAGCTGTTTTTT. This sequence joins TRBV29-1 and TRBJ2-2, with 12 nucleotides matching TRBD2. Germline CDR1 SQVTM, CDR2 ANQGSEA. CDR3 length: 14 amino acids. Trimming cost V 1 base and J 6 bases; bases outside gene matches: 0.

The rearrangement uses TRBV27 and TRBJ2-2, with 9 positions matching TRBD2. The CDR3 is 17 amino acids. Germline CDR1 and CDR2: MNHEY and SMNVEV (reference sequence). Losses at the gene ends were 9 bases for V and 1 base for J; bases not matched to a gene: 12. Here the CDR3 reads CASGNSGSLLNTGELFF. The CDR3 DNA reads as TGTGCCAGTGGAAATAGCGGGAGCCTGCTGAACACCGGGGAGCTGTTTTTT.

This clone was counted at least ten times. The V gene is TRBV27, the J gene TRBJ2-3; 7 nucleotides agree with TRBD2. CDR3 size: 13 residues. Unmatched junction bases numbered 3, after V lost 3 bases and J lost 6 bases. Germline values: CDR1 MNHEY, CDR2 SMNVEV (reference sequence). CDR3 loop: CASSFLAEDTQYF. The CDR3 DNA sequence: TGTGCCAGCAGTTTTCTAGCGGAGGATACGCAGTATTTT.

V and J are TRBV4-1 and TRBJ2-1; D remains unclear. Germline assignment: CDR1 MGHRA and CDR2 YSYEKL. The CDR3 is 15 amino acids. V was shortened by 0 bases and J by 5 bases, with 11 bases between the two germline ends. This chain's CDR3 is CASSQDPRANNEQFF. For the CDR3, the DNA is TGCGCCAGCAGCCAAGATCCCCGGGCCAACAATGAGCAGTTCTTC.

This rearrangement joins TRBV5-1 to TRBJ2-1; D unclear. V shed 1 base and J shed 5 bases, with 7 bases lying between them. The germline V gene encodes CDR1 SGHRS and CDR2 YFSETQ. The CDR3 sequence is 13 residues long. In DNA, the CDR3 is TGCGCCAGCAGCTTGCGACGGAACAATGAGCAGTTCTTC. As protein: CASSLRRNNEQFF.

Turning to this clone: At the DNA level, this CDR3 is encoded by other sequences in the same sample as well. DNA for the CDR3: TGTGCCAGTAGCCCGGGGGGGCCCTACGAGCAGTACTTC. Translated: CASSPGGPYEQYF. The J gene is TRBJ2-7, the V gene TRBV19; 8 bases line up with TRBD2. The length of the CDR3 is 13 residues. The germline V gene has CDR1 LNHDA and CDR2 SQIVND (reference sequence). V trimming: 6 bases; J trimming: 2 bases; junction bases outside the gene matches: 3.

This chain links TRBV7-8 with TRBJ1-5, with a weak D call TRBD1 (5 bases). Per germline, CDR1 SGHVS and CDR2 FQNEAQ. Trimming stripped 1 base from V and 0 bases from J, with 10 bases between. The CDR3 is 16 amino acids. This chain's CDR3 is CASSLGAGYSNQPQHF. In nucleotides, the CDR3 is TGTGCCAGCAGCTTAGGAGCAGGGTATAGCAATCAGCCCCAGCATTTT.

The chain has TRBV7-9 and TRBJ2-7; D is unclear. There are 11 residues in the CDR3. The V gene lost 6 bases and the J gene lost 5 bases, with 8 bases spanning the gap. Germline values: CDR1 SEHNR, CDR2 FQNEAQ (reference sequence). CDR3 amino acids: CASRLQHEQYF. CDR3 sequence (DNA): TGTGCCAGCAGGCTCCAGCACGAGCAGTACTTC.

The chain combines TRBV5-6 with TRBJ2-3; no reliable D call. CDR3 length equals 14 residues. The ends were cut back, 0 bases at V and 1 base at J, with 6 bases in the middle. The germline V gene has CDR1 SGHDT and CDR2 YYEEEE. CDR3 sequence (DNA): TGTGCCAGCAGCTTGGTGGGCCGCACAGATACGCAGTATTTT. It codes for CASSLVGRTDTQYF.

This clone was detected once. The chain employs TRBV6-1 and TRBJ2-5; a weak D match, TRBD1 (6 bases). Germline-derived CDR1 and CDR2 are MNHNS and SASEGT. CDR3 length equals 14 residues. The germline V and J ends were trimmed by 1 base and 3 bases, with 9 bases remaining between them. CDR3 sequence (DNA): TGTGCCAGCAGTGAAGGTTGGACAGAAGAGACCCAGTACTTC. Its protein is CASSEGWTEETQYF.

The chain is built from TRBV14 and TRBJ2-5; TRBD2 might be the D (5 bases). Germline CDR1 is SGHDN and CDR2 is FVKESK. The V gene lost 6 bases and the J gene lost 5 bases, with 19 bases spanning the gap. The CDR3 loop spans 15 amino acids. DNA of the CDR3: TGTGCCAGCAGTATTCCAACTGGAGGCGGGGAGACCCAGTACTTC. It is translated as CASSIPTGGGETQYF.